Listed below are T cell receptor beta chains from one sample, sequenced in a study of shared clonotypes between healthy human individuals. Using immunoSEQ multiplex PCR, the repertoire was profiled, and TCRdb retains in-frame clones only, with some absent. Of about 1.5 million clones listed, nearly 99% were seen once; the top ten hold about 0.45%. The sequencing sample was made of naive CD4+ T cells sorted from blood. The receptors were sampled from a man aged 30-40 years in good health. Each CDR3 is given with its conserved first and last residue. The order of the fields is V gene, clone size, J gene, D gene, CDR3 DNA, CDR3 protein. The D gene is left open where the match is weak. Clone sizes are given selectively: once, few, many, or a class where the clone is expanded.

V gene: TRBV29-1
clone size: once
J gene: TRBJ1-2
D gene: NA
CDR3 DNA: TGCAGCGTTGGAGGCTACACCGCTAACTATGGCTACACCTTC
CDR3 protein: CSVGGYTANYGYTF

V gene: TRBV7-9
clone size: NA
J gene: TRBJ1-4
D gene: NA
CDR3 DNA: TGTGCCAGCAGCCCACTACAGCATAATGAAAAACTGTTTTTT
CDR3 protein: CASSPLQHNEKLFF

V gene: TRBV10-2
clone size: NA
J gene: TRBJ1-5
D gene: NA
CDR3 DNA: TGCGCCACCAAGTTTGGGATAGATCAGCCCCAGCATTTT
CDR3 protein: CATKFGIDQPQHF

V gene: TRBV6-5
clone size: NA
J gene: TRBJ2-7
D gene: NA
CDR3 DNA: TGTGCCAGCAGTTACCTCTCCGAGCAGTACTTC
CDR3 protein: CASSYLSEQYF

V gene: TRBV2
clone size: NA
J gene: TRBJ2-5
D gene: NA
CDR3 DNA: TGTGCCAGCAGACAAGAGACCCAGTACTTC
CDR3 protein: CASRQETQYF

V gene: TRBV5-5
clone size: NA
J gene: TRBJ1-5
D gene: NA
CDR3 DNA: TGTGCCAGCAGCTTGACAGGGACCAGCAATCAGCCCCAGCATTTT
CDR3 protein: CASSLTGTSNQPQHF

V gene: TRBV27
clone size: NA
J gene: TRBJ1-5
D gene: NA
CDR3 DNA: TGTGCCAGCAGTTTATTTGGGGGGGCCCTCACTCAGCCCCAGCATTTT
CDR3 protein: CASSLFGGALTQPQHF

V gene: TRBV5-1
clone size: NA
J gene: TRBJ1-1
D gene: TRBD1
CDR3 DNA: TGCGCCAGCAGCCCTTTTTTACCGGGACAGGGGGCTGGGAACACTGAAGCTTTCTTT
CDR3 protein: CASSPFLPGQGAGNTEAFF

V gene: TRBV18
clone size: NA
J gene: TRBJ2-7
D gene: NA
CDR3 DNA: TGTGCCAGCTCACCCGATACCGCGCAGTACTTC
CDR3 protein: CASSPDTAQYF

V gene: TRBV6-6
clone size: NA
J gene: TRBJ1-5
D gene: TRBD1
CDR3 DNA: TGTGCCAGCACGGGACAGGTGCATCAGCCCCAGCATTTT
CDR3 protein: CASTGQVHQPQHF

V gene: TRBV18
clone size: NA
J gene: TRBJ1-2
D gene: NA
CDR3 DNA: TGTGCCAGCTCACGTCCGGGGGGCGCGGACTATGGCTACACCTTC
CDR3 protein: CASSRPGGADYGYTF

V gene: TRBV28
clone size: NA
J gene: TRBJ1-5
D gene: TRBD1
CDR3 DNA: TGTGCCAGCAGTTTGCGGAGGGACAGCGGAGTTTGGAATCAGCCCCAGCATTTT
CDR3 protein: CASSLRRDSGVWNQPQHF

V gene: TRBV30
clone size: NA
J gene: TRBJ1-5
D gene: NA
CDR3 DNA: TGTGCCTGGAGTAAGGGGGGAGGCAATCAGCCCCAGCATTTT
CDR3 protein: CAWSKGGGNQPQHF

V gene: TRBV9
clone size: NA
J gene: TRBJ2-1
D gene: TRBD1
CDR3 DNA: TGTGCCAGCAGCGCGGCGGGACAGGGCTACAATGAGCAGTTCTTC
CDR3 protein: CASSAAGQGYNEQFF

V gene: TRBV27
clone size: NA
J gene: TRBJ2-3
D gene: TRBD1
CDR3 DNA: TGTGCCAGCAGTTTCCCGACAGGGGTCCCAGATACGCAGTATTTT
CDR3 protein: CASSFPTGVPDTQYF

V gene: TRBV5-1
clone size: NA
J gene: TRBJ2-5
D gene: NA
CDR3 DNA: TGCGCCAGCAGCTTGTTAGCGGAAGAGACCCAGTACTTC
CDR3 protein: CASSLLAEETQYF

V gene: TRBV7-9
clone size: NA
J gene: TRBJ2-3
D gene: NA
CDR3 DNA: TGTGCCAGCAGCCTTAGACCGGATACGCAGTATTTT
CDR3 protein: CASSLRPDTQYF

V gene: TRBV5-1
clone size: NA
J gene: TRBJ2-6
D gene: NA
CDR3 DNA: TGCGCCAGCAGCCAGGGGCCTGGGGCCAACGTCCTGACTTTC
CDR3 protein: CASSQGPGANVLTF

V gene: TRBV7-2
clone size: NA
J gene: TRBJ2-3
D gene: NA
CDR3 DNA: TGTGCCAGCAGCTTGGGGGTCGGGAGCGGGACAGATACGCAGTATTTT
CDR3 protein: CASSLGVGSGTDTQYF

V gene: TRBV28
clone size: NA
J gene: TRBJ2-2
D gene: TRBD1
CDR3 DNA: TGTGCCAGCAGTAGGGACAGCCCGGACACCGGGGAGCTGTTTTTT
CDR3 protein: CASSRDSPDTGELFF

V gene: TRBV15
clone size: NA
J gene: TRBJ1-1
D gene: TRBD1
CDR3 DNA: TGTGCCACCAGCAGAGACAGGACAGGGACCACTGAAGCTTTCTTT
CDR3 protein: CATSRDRTGTTEAFF

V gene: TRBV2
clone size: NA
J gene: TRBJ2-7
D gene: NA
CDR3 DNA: TGTGCCAGCACGACGACCGATAGCTCCTACGAGCAGTACTTC
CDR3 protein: CASTTTDSSYEQYF

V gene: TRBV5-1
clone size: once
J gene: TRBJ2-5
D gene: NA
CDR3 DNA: TGCGCCAGCAGCCCTTCCCAAGAGACCCAGTACTTC
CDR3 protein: CASSPSQETQYF

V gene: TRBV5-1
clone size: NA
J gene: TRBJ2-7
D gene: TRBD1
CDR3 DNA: TGCGCCAGCAGCTACCAGGACAGGGGAATGGACGAGCAGTACTTC
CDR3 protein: CASSYQDRGMDEQYF

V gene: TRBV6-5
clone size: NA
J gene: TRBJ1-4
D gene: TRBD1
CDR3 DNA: TGTGCCAGCAGTTACGGGGGACAGTGGGATGAAAAACTGTTTTTT
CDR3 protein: CASSYGGQWDEKLFF

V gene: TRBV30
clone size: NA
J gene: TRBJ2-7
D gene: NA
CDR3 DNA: TGTGCCTGGAGCGATCAAGTCACCGGGACTTTCTACGAGCAGTACTTC
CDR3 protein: CAWSDQVTGTFYEQYF

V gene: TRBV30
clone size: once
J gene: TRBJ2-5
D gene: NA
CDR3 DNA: TGTGCCTGGACACGAGTCCAAGAGACCCAGTACTTC
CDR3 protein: CAWTRVQETQYF